Each of the 18 T cell receptor beta chains below was sequenced from the same sample in a study of shared clonotypes between healthy human individuals. Only CD45RO-negative cells positively selected for CCR7 counted as naive CD8 cells, so terminally differentiated effector memory CD45RA+ cells were excluded. Measured with immunoSEQ multiplex PCR; TCRdb has only the in-frame clones, and not every one. The table shows about 1,800,000 clones, with about 95% occurring only once. The sequenced sample consisted of naive CD8+ T cells sorted from blood. The receptors come from a man aged 18 to 30 in good health.

The chain carries TRBV27 and TRBJ1-1, with unresolved D. The germline gives CDR1 MNHEY, CDR2 SMNVEV (reference sequence). Deletions cut 6 bases from V and 1 base from J, with 12 bases between. This CDR3 comprises 14 residues. The CDR3 sequence: CASRLTVENTEAFF. CDR3 coding DNA: TGTGCCAGCAGACTTACCGTGGAGAACACTGAAGCTTTCTTT.

The J gene is TRBJ2-7, the V gene TRBV27; perhaps D is TRBD1 or TRBD2 (5 bases each). This CDR3 has 15 amino acids. Trimming cost V 6 bases and J 0 bases, with 15 bases left between them. Per the germline V gene, CDR1 is MNHEY and CDR2 is SMNVEV (reference sequence). CDR3 amino acids: CASSRPGTASYEQYF. CDR3 sequence (DNA): TGTGCCAGCAGCCGGCCCGGGACGGCCTCCTACGAGCAGTACTTC.

About this clone itself: This CDR3 is also generated by other DNA sequences in the sample. This rearrangement joins TRBV4-3 to TRBJ2-7; D is uncertain. The germline V and J ends were trimmed by 0 bases and 0 bases, with 9 bases remaining between them. The CDR3 runs 15 residues. CDR1 and CDR2 from the germline V gene are LGHNA and YSLEER. CDR3 DNA: TGCGCCAGCAGCCAAGACCGGCGCAGCTCCTACGAGCAGTACTTC. It specifies CASSQDRRSSYEQYF.

Here the CDR3 reads CASSWEWPYEQYF. As DNA, the CDR3 is TGTGCCAGCAGCTGGGAGTGGCCCTACGAGCAGTACTTC. This chain joins TRBV7-2 and TRBJ2-7; TRBD2 might be the D (5 bases). V shed 4 bases and J shed 2 bases, with 9 bases lying between them. The CDR3 is 13 amino acids. Germline CDR1 SGHTA, CDR2 FQGNSA. Combining the CDR3 with reference TRBV7-2 and TRBJ2-7 gives the whole variable domain GAGVSQSPSNKVTEKGKDVELRCDPISGHTALYWYRQSLGQGLEFLIYFQGNSAPDKSGLPSDRFSAERTGGSVSTLTIQRTQQEDSAVYLCASSWEWPYEQYFGPGTRLTVT.

This chain joins TRBV30 and TRBJ2-2; D is perhaps TRBD1 (5 bases). CDR1 and CDR2 from the germline V gene are GTSNPN and SVGIG (reference sequence). V was shortened by 0 bases and J by 7 bases, with 6 bases between the two germline ends. The CDR3 has 12 amino acids. The CDR3 spells CAWSVRVGELFF. The CDR3, as DNA: TGTGCCTGGAGTGTCAGGGTCGGGGAGCTGTTTTTT.

The V call is TRBV27, the J call TRBJ2-7; 10 bases line up with TRBD1. CDR1 is MNHEY and CDR2 is SMNVEV in the germline V gene (reference sequence). J was trimmed by 2 bases and V by 6 bases; bases with no gene match: 4. This CDR3 comprises 14 residues. The DNA of the CDR3 is TGTGCCAGCAGGGGGACAGGGGTTCCCTACGAGCAGTACTTC. Translated: CASRGTGVPYEQYF.

The CDR3 sequence: CASSQSSTGPYTF. The CDR3 DNA reads as TGTGCCAGCAGCCAAAGCTCGACAGGGCCCTACACCTTC. This chain links TRBV16 with TRBJ1-2, with 7 nucleotides matching TRBD1. Per germline, CDR1 KGHSY and CDR2 FQNENV. V lost 2 bases and J lost 10; bases outside the gene matches: 7. The CDR3 is 13 amino acids.

The J gene is TRBJ1-6, the V gene TRBV23-1; TRBD1 aligns across 10 bases. TRBV23-1 belongs to the ORF category, with a function that is uncertain. Trimming took 6 bases from V and 0 from J; bases not matched to a gene: 11. The CDR3 has 19 residues. Written as DNA, the CDR3 is TGCGCCAGCAGCCTGCGAGGGACAGGGGTAAGCTCCTATAATTCACCCCTCCACTTT. It specifies CASSLRGTGVSSYNSPLHF.

The CDR3 sequence is CSVKMSGYEQYF. The CDR3 DNA reads TGCAGCGTTAAAATGAGCGGCTACGAGCAGTACTTC. V usage is TRBV29-1 and J usage is TRBJ2-7; D is possibly TRBD2 (5 bases). Germline V gene lookup returns CDR1 SQVTM and CDR2 ANQGSEA. V was shortened by 5 bases and J by 3 bases, with 11 bases between the two germline ends. The CDR3 is 12 amino acids.

The chain links TRBV5-6 to TRBJ2-7; maybe TRBD1 (5 bases). Deletions cut 3 bases from V and 5 bases from J, with 9 bases between. This CDR3 spans 12 amino acids. Germline lookup yields CDR1 SGHDT and CDR2 YYEEEE. CDR3 residues: CASSWQGNEQYF. CDR3 nucleotide sequence: TGTGCCAGCAGCTGGCAGGGTAACGAGCAGTACTTC.

Notes on this clone: The sample holds other DNA sequences that translate to the same CDR3. The J gene is TRBJ2-7, the V gene TRBV11-2; a weak D match, TRBD2 (6 bases). The germline V gene encodes CDR1 SGHAT and CDR2 FQNNGV. Trimming pared 1 base from V and 0 bases from J, leaving 10 bases between. CDR3 size: 15 residues. The CDR3 coding sequence is TGTGCCAGCAGCTTAGGTGCGGGAAGCTCCTACGAGCAGTACTTC. Its protein product is CASSLGAGSSYEQYF.

The gene calls are TRBV2 and TRBJ1-3, with D unclear. The CDR3 runs to 15 residues. The germline V gene has CDR1 SNHLY and CDR2 FYNNEI. With 3 bases removed from V and 8 bases from J, the gap between germline ends came to 17 bases. This CDR3 is CASSEEGLHQDTIYF. In DNA form, the CDR3 reads TGTGCCAGCAGTGAGGAAGGGCTCCACCAGGACACCATATATTTT.

The chain combines TRBV27 with TRBJ2-3; perhaps TRBD1 as D (5 bases). The CDR3 is made up of 14 amino acids. V was trimmed by 5 bases and J by 3 bases, leaving 12 bases between them. The germline CDR1 and CDR2 sequences are MNHEY and SMNVEV (reference sequence). This CDR3 is CASSSRVRTDTQYF. The CDR3 DNA follows: TGTGCCAGCAGTAGCAGGGTGAGGACAGATACGCAGTATTTT.

Details on this clone: Other DNA sequences in this sample translate to the same CDR3. This chain connects TRBV7-9 to TRBJ1-5; D call uncertain. Looked up from germline, CDR1 is SEHNR and CDR2 is FQNEAQ (reference sequence). The CDR3 extends over 14 amino acids. Trimming took 1 base from V and 3 from J, leaving 7 bases between them. In nucleotides, the CDR3 is TGTGCCAGCAGCTTAGTGGGTCTCAATCAGCCCCAGCATTTT. Translated, it gives CASSLVGLNQPQHF.

This clone was observed a single time. The chain carries TRBV18 and TRBJ2-5; 8 nucleotides line up with TRBD2. There are 15 residues in the CDR3. Unmatched junction bases numbered 7, after V lost 3 bases and J lost 4 bases. CDR1 and CDR2 (germline): KGHSH, LQKENI. The CDR3 DNA reads as TGTGCCAGCTCACCGGCCGCGGGAGGTCGAGAGACCCAGTACTTC. It encodes CASSPAAGGRETQYF.

This chain uses TRBV4-2 with TRBJ2-3, with 8 bases identical to TRBD1. V shed 0 bases, J shed 6 bases, and the junction held 11 bases outside the gene matches. The CDR3 is 17 residues long. The germline V gene encodes CDR1 LGHNA and CDR2 YNFKEQ. The CDR3 loop reads CASSQDRAGGMSDTQYF. Here the CDR3 DNA reads TGTGCCAGCAGCCAAGATCGCGCAGGGGGCATGTCTGATACGCAGTATTTT.

Here the CDR3 DNA reads TGTGCCAGCAGCCAGGTTTGGTCAGGTGGCTACACCTTC. Its protein is CASSQVWSGGYTF. J is TRBJ1-2 and V is TRBV14; D is undetermined. CDR3 size: 13 residues. V was trimmed by 3 bases and J by 7 bases, leaving 12 bases between them. Germline V gene lookup returns CDR1 SGHDN and CDR2 FVKESK. The full variable domain, with the rest looked up from reference TRBV14 and TRBJ1-2, is EAGVTQFPSHSVIEKGQTVTLRCDPISGHDNLYWYRRVMGKEIKFLLHFVKESKQDESGMPNNRFLAERTGGTYSTLKVQPAELEDSGVYFCASSQVWSGGYTFGSGTRLTVV.

With regard to this clone: The same CDR3 also results from other DNA sequences found in this sample. The chain recombines TRBV6-5 with TRBJ2-7; 7 nucleotides agree with TRBD1. This CDR3 is built from 15 residues. J was trimmed by 0 bases and V by 0 bases; bases with no gene match: 2. Germline CDR1 is MNHEY and CDR2 is SVGAGI. The CDR3 sequence is CASSYSGQSSYEQYF. CDR3 nucleotides: TGTGCCAGCAGTTACTCGGGACAGTCCTCCTACGAGCAGTACTTC.